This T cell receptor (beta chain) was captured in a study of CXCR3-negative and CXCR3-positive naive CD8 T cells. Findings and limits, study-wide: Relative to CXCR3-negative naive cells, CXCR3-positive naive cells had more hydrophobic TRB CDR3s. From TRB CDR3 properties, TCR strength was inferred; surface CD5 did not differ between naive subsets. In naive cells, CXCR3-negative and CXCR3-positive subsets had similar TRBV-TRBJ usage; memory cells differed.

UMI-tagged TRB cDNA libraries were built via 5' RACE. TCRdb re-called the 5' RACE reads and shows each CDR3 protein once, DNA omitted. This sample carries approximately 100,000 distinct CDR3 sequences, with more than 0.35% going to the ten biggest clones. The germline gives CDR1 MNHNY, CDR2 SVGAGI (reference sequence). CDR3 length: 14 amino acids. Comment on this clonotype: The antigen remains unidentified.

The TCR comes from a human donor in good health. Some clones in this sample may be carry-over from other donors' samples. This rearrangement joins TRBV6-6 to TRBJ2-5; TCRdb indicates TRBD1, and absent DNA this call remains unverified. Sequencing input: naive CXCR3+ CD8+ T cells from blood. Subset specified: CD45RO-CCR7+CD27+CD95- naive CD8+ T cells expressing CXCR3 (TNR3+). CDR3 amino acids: CASSYSSRGETQYF.